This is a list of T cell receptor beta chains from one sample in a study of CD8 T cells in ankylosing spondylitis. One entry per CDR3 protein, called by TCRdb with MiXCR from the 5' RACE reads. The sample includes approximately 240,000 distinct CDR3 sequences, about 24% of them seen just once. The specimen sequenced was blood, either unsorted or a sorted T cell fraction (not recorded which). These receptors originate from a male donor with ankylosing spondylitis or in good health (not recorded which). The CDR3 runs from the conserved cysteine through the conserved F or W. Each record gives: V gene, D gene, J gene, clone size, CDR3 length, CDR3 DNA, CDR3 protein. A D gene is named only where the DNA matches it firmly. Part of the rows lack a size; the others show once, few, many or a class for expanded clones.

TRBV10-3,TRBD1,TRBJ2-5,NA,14,TGTGCCATCAGACCGACAGGGCTCCAAGAGACCCAGTACTTC,CAIRPTGLQETQYF
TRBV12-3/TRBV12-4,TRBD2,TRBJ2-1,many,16,TGTGCCAGCAGTTTATTCGGGGGGAGAAGAAACAATGAGCAGTTCTTC,CASSLFGGRRNNEQFF
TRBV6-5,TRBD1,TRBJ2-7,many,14,TGTGCCAGCAGTGCCTCGACAGGGTACCACGAGCAGTACTTC,CASSASTGYHEQYF
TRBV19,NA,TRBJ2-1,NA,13,TGTGCCAGTAGTATAGAGGTCGGGGGTGAGCAGTTCTTC,CASSIEVGGEQFF
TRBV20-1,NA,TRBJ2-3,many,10,TGCAGTGCTAGCCACGATACGCAGTATTTT,CSASHDTQYF
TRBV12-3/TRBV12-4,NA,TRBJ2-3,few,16,TGTGCCAGCAGTTTAGGTTATAGCGGAACCACAGATACGCAGTATTTT,CASSLGYSGTTDTQYF
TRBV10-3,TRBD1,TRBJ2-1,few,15,TGTGCCATCAGTGAGGGACAGGGGGGTTACAATGAGCAGTTCTTC,CAISEGQGGYNEQFF
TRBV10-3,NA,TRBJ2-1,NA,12,TGTGCCATCAGTGTATCAGGGGATGAGCAGTTCTTC,CAISVSGDEQFF
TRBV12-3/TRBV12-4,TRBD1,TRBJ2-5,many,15,TGTGCCAGCAGTGCGGACAGGGGGCCGGGGTGGACCCAGTACTTC,CASSADRGPGWTQYF
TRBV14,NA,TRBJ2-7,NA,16,TGTGCCAGCAGCCAAGAATTACGGGTACCCCCCTACGAGCAGTACTTC,CASSQELRVPPYEQYF
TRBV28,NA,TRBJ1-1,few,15,TGTGCCAGCACCCCAGGGGCAGGGTCTGGCACTGAAGCTTTCTTT,CASTPGAGSGTEAFF
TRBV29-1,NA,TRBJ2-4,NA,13,TGCAGCGTTGAACCAGGGAGCAAAAACATTCAGTACTTC,CSVEPGSKNIQYF
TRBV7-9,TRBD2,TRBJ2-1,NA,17,TGTGCCAGCAGCCCTACCCCAAGGCTAGCGGGGTACAATGAGCAGTTCTTC,CASSPTPRLAGYNEQFF
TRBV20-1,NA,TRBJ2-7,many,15,TGCAGTGCTCCTGACTCGAGAGGGAGGTCCTACGAGCAGTACTTC,CSAPDSRGRSYEQYF
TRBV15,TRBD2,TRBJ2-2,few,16,TGTGCCACCAGCAGAGATCGGGGGGCGAACACCGGGGAGCTGTTTTTT,CATSRDRGANTGELFF
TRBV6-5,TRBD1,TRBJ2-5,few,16,TGTGCCAGCAGTTACTTATCCGGGACAGGGACGGAGACCCAGTACTTC,CASSYLSGTGTETQYF
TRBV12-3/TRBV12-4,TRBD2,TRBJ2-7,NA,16,TGTGCCAGCAGTTCAAACTTAGCGGGGGGATCCTACGAGCAGTACTTC,CASSSNLAGGSYEQYF
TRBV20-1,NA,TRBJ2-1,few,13,TGCAGTGCTAGTGGAGTGACGGGGAATGAGCAGTTCTTC,CSASGVTGNEQFF
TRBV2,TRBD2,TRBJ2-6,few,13,TGTGCCTCCGGGGGGGCTGGGGCCAACGTCCTGACTTTC,CASGGAGANVLTF
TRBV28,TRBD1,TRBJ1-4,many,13,TGTGCCAGCAGTAGGGACAGGGGTGAAAAACTGTTTTTT,CASSRDRGEKLFF
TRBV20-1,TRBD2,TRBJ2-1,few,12,TGCAGTGCTACTAGCGGGGTGTCAGTGCAGTTCTTC,CSATSGVSVQFF
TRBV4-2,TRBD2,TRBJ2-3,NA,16,TGTGCCAGCAGCCAAGATTCCCCGACTAGCGGGGACACGCAGTATTTT,CASSQDSPTSGDTQYF
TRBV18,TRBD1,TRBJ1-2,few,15,TGTGCCAGCTCACCACCGACAGGGCGTAACTATGGCTACACCTTC,CASSPPTGRNYGYTF
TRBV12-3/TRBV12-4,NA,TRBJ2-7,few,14,TGTGCCAGCACCCACCGGCGCCTTCCGGTCGAGCAGTACTTC,CASTHRRLPVEQYF
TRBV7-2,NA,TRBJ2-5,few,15,TGTGCCAGCAGCTTAGACGCGCGGGTTGGGGGGACCCAGTACTTC,CASSLDARVGGTQYF
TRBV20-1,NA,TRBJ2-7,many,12,TGCAGTGCTAGTCCGGATTCCTACGAGCAGTACTTC,CSASPDSYEQYF
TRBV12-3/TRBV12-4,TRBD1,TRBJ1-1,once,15,TGTGCCAGCACCCTCGAGACAGGGGGAGGCACTGAAGCTTTCTTT,CASTLETGGGTEAFF
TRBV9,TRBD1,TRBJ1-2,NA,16,TGTGCCAGCACCCCCGGGGGGACAGTCGTTAACTATGGCTACACCTTC,CASTPGGTVVNYGYTF
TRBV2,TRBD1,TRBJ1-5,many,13,TGTGCCAGCACCAGGGGGGTAGTTCAGCCCCAGCATTTT,CASTRGVVQPQHF
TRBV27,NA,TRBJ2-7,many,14,TGTGCCATCCTCTTGGTTCGACTAAGTTACGAGCAGTACTTC,CAILLVRLSYEQYF
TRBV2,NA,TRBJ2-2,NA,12,TGTGCCAGCAGAGCTCAGGGATGGGAGCTGTTTTTT,CASRAQGWELFF
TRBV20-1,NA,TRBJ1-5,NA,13,TGCAGTGCTAAATTGACAGCTAATCAGCCCCAGCATTTT,CSAKLTANQPQHF
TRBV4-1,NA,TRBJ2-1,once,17,TGCGCCAGCAGCCAAGATGGCGGGCTGAGCTCCTACAATGAGCAGTTCTTC,CASSQDGGLSSYNEQFF
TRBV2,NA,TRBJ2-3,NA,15,TGTGCCAGCAGTGGGACACCTACTTCCACAGATACGCAGTATTTT,CASSGTPTSTDTQYF
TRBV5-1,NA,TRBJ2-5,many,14,TGCGCCAGCAGCTTTGAAGGTGCTCGGGAGACCCAGTACTTC,CASSFEGARETQYF
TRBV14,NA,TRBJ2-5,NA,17,TGTGCCAGCAGCCAAATCCGAACCCGACAGCCCCAAGAGACCCAGTACTTC,CASSQIRTRQPQETQYF
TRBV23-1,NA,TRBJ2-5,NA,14,TGCGCCAGCAGTCAATTCTGGGCACAAGAGACCCAGTACTTC,CASSQFWAQETQYF